This TCR beta chain was identified in a study of tumor-infiltrating lymphocytes in glioblastoma multiforme (dated by TCRdb to about 2017). Background on the whole study: To find out whether intratumoral genomic heterogeneity fosters TIL diversity, the study jointly investigated somatic mutations, TIL diversity and immune response activity.

From the cysteine through the phenylalanine, the CDR3 covers 14 amino acids. Of all the DNA, just the CDR3 is kept, 42 bases in frame from base 1. The V and J ends are trimmed by 2 bases and 5 bases, leaving 10 bases between them. Taken from the germline V gene, the CDR1 and CDR2 loops are MNHEY and SVGAGI. Points the paper makes about the study in general: Generalizability was limited because only one glioblastoma patient was included in the TCR and somatic mutation analysis. Because T cells carry unequal numbers of TCR transcripts, RNA-based TCR sequencing may distort clone frequencies. The authors noted that sorting T cells into functional subsets, which was not done in this study, would be a future improvement.

In regard to this clonotype: Its antigen specificity is not known. No base qualities exist here, and no much larger clone lies one base off it.

The AllPrep DNA/RNA mini kit was used to purify genomic DNA and total RNA at the same time from each of the approximately ten tumor samples. Every RNA sample had an RNA integrity number above 6.5 and an OD 260/280 ratio above 1.9. TCRB libraries were built from RNA via three nested multiplex PCR rounds using a modified ARM-PCR protocol with multiple V-beta primers and a C-beta primer. TCRB-specific cDNA was synthesized from about 0.5 ug total RNA with ProtoScript II Reverse Transcriptase and a C-beta primer. The description of the TCRB libraries did not mention any unique molecular identifiers. In the third PCR, barcodes and adapters were added over roughly 23 cycles with Deep VentR (exo-) polymerase, after which 250-500 bp bands were gel purified. TCRB libraries were sequenced on an Illumina HiSeq 2500 with 250 bp paired-end reads. Under the source paper's analysis protocol: The reads were cleaned with Trimmomatic, merged with FLASH and assigned V, D and J segments with MiGEC before being analyzed in VDJtools. VDJtools was used to calculate the Shannon-Wiener diversity index, which quantified repertoire diversity. TCRdb redid the processing of the public reads, applying fastp at Q25 and MiXCR, and retained in-frame beta chains. Rows with one shared CDR3 protein collapse into an entry with the most common genes and DNA. The V and J calls were determined by TCRdb, not by the authors. Recorded for this sample are 8,500 to 10,000 distinct CDR3 sequences; approximately 70% of them occurred a single time. Of the sample, roughly 56% is held by the ten largest clones.

The V gene is TRBV6-5 and the J gene is TRBJ2-1; too little of a D gene remains to name it. Sequenced sample: brain tumor tissue. This TCR derives from a male donor with glioblastoma. DNA sequence: TGTGCCAGCAGTTACGGGCCCTGGGACAATGAGCAGTTCTTC. Its amino acids are CASSYGPWDNEQFF.